This T cell receptor beta chain was recovered during a study of control samples from healthy donors and cancer patients. CDR3 length: 19 residues. V was shortened by 0 bases and J by 0 bases, with 15 bases between the two germline ends. Germline CDR1 reads LNHDA; CDR2 reads SQIVND (reference sequence). Sequenced by immunoSEQ multiplex PCR; TCRdb stores in-frame clones only, minus some. The sample shows fewer than 130,000 clones, 85% to 90% of them seen only once. This clonotype was obtained from a woman aged 55-70 years with lung cancer. The chain is built from TRBV19 and TRBJ2-6; TRBD2 is a possible D gene (6 bases). Sequencing input: PBMCs. The CDR3 DNA sequence: TGTGCCAGTAGTATAGATCATGGGACTGCCAGCTCTGGGGCCAACGTCCTGACTTTC. It specifies CASSIDHGTASSGANVLTF.